This T cell receptor beta chain is from a study of T cells in Graves' hyperthyroidism and ophthalmopathy. Study-wide results and caveats: Expanded thyroid clonotypes (above 0.001) were mostly also found in blood.

The length of the CDR3 is 12 residues. With 3 bases removed from V and 8 bases from J, the gap between germline ends came to 10 bases. Amplification targeted TCR beta CDR3 regions from RNA transcripts. The HTBI set primed first-round TCR CDR3 RT-PCR. TCRdb re-called the multiplex PCR reads with MiXCR, one entry per CDR3 protein. The sample holds more than 300,000 distinct CDR3 sequences, 15% to 20% seen once. Blood was drawn at first hyperthyroidism diagnosis, before any ophthalmopathy symptoms. This clonotype occurred once. The antigen remains undetermined. The receptor was derived from a woman aged 25 to 45 with Graves' hyperthyroidism that later progressed to Graves' ophthalmopathy. Sequenced input: blood. The chain employs TRBV12-3 or TRBV12-4 and TRBJ1-2; unclear D gene. The CDR3 DNA reads as TGTGCCAGCAGTTTCCACCCCCACGGCTACACCTTC. Its protein product is CASSFHPHGYTF.